The 4 T cell receptor beta chains reported below all come from one sample, sequenced in a study of blood T cell repertoires in COVID-19 (dated by TCRdb to the early 2020s). Receptors were amplified or captured by the immunoSEQ multiplex PCR assay. Here the immuneACCESS table is served through TCRdb, limited to in-frame sequences with V and J called. Missing clones are a known gap in these copies; in checked studies unresolved V genes cover under half, and the rest lacks a known reason. The sample table contains some 200,000 clones; only one count was recorded for roughly 88% of them. The ten top clones hold 15% to 20% of the sample. Sequenced input: peripheral blood. Receptors were obtained from a man in his forties or fifties with COVID-19, enrolled during active disease.

The chain recombines TRBV2 with TRBJ2-1; D call uncertain. The V and J ends lost 4 bases and 8 bases respectively, with 9 bases between them. CDR3 length: 12 amino acids. Germline V CDR1 and CDR2: SNHLY, FYNNEI. CDR3 bases: TGTGCCAGCAGTGTTATCTTCGATGAGCAGTTCTTC. Translating it yields CASSVIFDEQFF.

DNA for the CDR3: TGTGCCTGGAGTCCGGGACAGAATTCACCCCTCCACTTT. Translating it yields CAWSPGQNSPLHF. The chain recombines TRBV30 with TRBJ1-6, with 7 bases matching TRBD1. The CDR3 has 13 amino acids. In germline, CDR1 is GTSNPN, CDR2 SVGIG (reference sequence). V was clipped by 2 bases and J by 7 bases; unmatched bases: 2. The full variable domain, with the rest looked up from reference TRBV30 and TRBJ1-6, is SQTIHQWPATLVQPVGSPLSLECTVEGTSNPNLYWYRQAAGRGLQLLFYSVGIGQISSEVPQNLSASRPQDRQFILSSKKLLLSDSGFYLCAWSPGQNSPLHFGNGTRLTVT.

The chain employs TRBV11-2 and TRBJ2-1; 11 bases are a match to TRBD2. CDR1 and CDR2 from the germline V gene are SGHAT and FQNNGV. With 5 bases clipped from V and 10 bases from J, the junction kept 19 bases outside the gene matches. The CDR3 has 18 residues. The chain's CDR3 is CASSIRRATSGSVLEQFF. The CDR3 region has the DNA TGTGCCAGCAGCATACGACGAGCCACTAGCGGGAGTGTTCTCGAGCAGTTCTTC.

The chain couples TRBV7-9 to TRBJ2-7; possible D gene TRBD1, 6 bases. Germline assignment: CDR1 SEHNR and CDR2 FQNEAQ (reference sequence). Trimming took 1 base from V and 3 from J, leaving 13 bases between them. This CDR3 contains 15 residues. DNA of the CDR3: TGTGCCAGCAGCTTAGTACAGGGCCAGGTCTACGAGCAGTACTTC. This translates into CASSLVQGQVYEQYF.